These T cell receptor beta chains were read from a single sample in a study of tumor and adjacent non-tumor tissue in lung cancer. TCRdb re-analysed the multiplex PCR reads in MiXCR, keeping a single row per CDR3 protein. The sample carries just over 200,000 distinct CDR3 sequences, around 70% recorded once. Specimen: lung tumor tissue. The source of these receptors is a man aged 60 to 69 with non-small cell lung cancer. Each CDR3 is given with its conserved first and last residue.

v_gene	j_gene	CDR3aa
TRBV12-3/TRBV12-4	TRBJ2-3	CASIQTSARTDTQYF
TRBV24-1	TRBJ2-1	CATSDLRGGSYNEQFF
TRBV28	TRBJ2-4	CASSLRGAPYKNIQYF
TRBV11-2	TRBJ1-4	CASSLRQTPTTNEKLFF
TRBV11-3	TRBJ2-3	CAIGGTIDTQYF
TRBV20-1	TRBJ2-1	CSAEGDTRYNEQFF
TRBV29-1	TRBJ2-7	CSIEGSSHEHYF
TRBV12-3/TRBV12-4	TRBJ2-1	CASGPSGMGSNEQFF
TRBV11-3	TRBJ2-7	CASSLGWERGKYKQYF
TRBV20-1	TRBJ2-7	CSARSAQGRHEQYF
TRBV5-5	TRBJ2-3	CARSSKLASTDTQYF
TRBV5-5	TRBJ1-5	CASNEGPTTGNQPQHF
TRBV6-5	TRBJ2-4	CASSTSGTSGRGQNIQYF
TRBV20-1	TRBJ2-1	CSASSRVETSNEQFF
TRBV30	TRBJ2-2	CAVGGNAGELFF
TRBV12-3/TRBV12-4	TRBJ1-5	CASSFGQGSNQPQHF
TRBV6-5	TRBJ2-5	CASSDTAGAQYF